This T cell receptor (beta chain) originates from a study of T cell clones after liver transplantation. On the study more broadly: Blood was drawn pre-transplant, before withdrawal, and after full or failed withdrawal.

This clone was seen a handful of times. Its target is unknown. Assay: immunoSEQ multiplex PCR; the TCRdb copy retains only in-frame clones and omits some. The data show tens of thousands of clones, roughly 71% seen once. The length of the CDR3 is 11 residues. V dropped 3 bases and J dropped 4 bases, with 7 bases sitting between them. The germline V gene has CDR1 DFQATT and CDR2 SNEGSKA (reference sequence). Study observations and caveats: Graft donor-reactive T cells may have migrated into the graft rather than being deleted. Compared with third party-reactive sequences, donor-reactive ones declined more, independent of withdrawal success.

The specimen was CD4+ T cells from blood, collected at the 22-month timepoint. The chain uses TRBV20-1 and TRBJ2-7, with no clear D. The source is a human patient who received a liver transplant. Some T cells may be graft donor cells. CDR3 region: CSASHSYEQYF. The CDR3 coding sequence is TGCAGTGCTAGTCACTCATACGAGCAGTACTTC.